Shown below are 17 T cell receptor beta chains from a single sample sequenced in a study of cytomegalovirus exposure and HLA in healthy donors. Here immunoSEQ multiplex PCR was the method, and the copy in TCRdb shows in-frame clones only, minus some. The sample carries a few hundred thousand clones, 90% recorded once. Material: PBMCs. Receptors originate from a woman aged 25 to 39 in good health and CMV-seronegative.

The genes are TRBV4-1 and TRBJ2-3; D gene unclear. Germline CDR1 and CDR2: MGHRA and YSYEKL. The V end was cut by 1 base, the J end by 2 bases, with 10 bases between. The CDR3 sequence is 15 residues long. CDR3 protein: CASSQGLQFTDTQYF. CDR3 in DNA: TGCGCCAGCAGCCAAGGGCTGCAATTCACAGATACGCAGTATTTT.

V gene TRBV5-8 combines with J gene TRBJ2-7; 9 bases are shared with TRBD1. The V gene's germline CDR1 is SGHTS and CDR2 YDEGEE. Losses at the gene ends were 5 bases for V and 0 bases for J; bases not matched to a gene: 6. CDR3 length equals 15 residues. The chain's CDR3 is CASSNTGQGSYEQYF. CDR3 nucleotides: TGTGCCAGCAGTAATACGGGACAGGGCTCCTACGAGCAGTACTTC.

The chain is built from TRBV11-2 and TRBJ2-1, with D maybe TRBD2 (5 bases). Germline lookup yields CDR1 SGHAT and CDR2 FQNNGV. Trimming cost V 2 bases and J 0 bases, with 11 bases left between them. The CDR3 covers 16 residues. DNA of the CDR3: TGTGCCAGCAGCTTATGGGTAGCGAGCTCCTACAATGAGCAGTTCTTC. It specifies CASSLWVASSYNEQFF.

This chain uses TRBV9 with TRBJ2-3; D possibly corresponds to TRBD2 (6 bases). Between the trimmed V and J ends, which lost 2 bases and 4 bases, there was a span of 14 bases. The CDR3 has 15 amino acids. Looked up from germline, CDR1 is SGDLS and CDR2 is YYNGEE. The CDR3 protein is CASSVVSTGADTQYF. CDR3 nucleotides: TGTGCCAGCAGCGTGGTGTCTACGGGGGCAGATACGCAGTATTTT. The full variable domain, completed using reference TRBV9 and TRBJ2-3, is DSGVTQTPKHLITATGQRVTLRCSPRSGDLSVYWYQQSLDQGLQFLIQYYNGEERAKGNILERFSAQQFPDLHSELNLSSLELGDSALYFCASSVVSTGADTQYFGPGTRLTVL.

V and J are TRBV2 and TRBJ2-1, with 9 bases matching TRBD1. The CDR3 consists of 15 residues. The ends lost 3 bases at V and 7 bases at J; junction bases unmatched: 7. CDR1 is SNHLY and CDR2 is FYNNEI in the germline V gene. The DNA of the CDR3 is TGTGCCAGCAGTGACGGACAGGGGTCCCCAAATGAGCAGTTCTTC. Amino acid sequence: CASSDGQGSPNEQFF. The entire variable domain, with the rest obtained from reference TRBV2 and TRBJ2-1, is as follows: EPEVTQTPSHQVTQMGQEVILRCVPISNHLYFYWYRQILGQKVEFLVSFYNNEISEKSEIFDDQFSVERPDGSNFTLKIRSTKLEDSAMYFCASSDGQGSPNEQFFGPGTRLTVL.

The V and J genes are TRBV4-2 and TRBJ2-4; 12 bases line up with TRBD2. The CDR3 is 18 residues long. V shed 0 bases and J 5 bases; nucleotides not matched to a gene: 8. CDR1 and CDR2 (germline): LGHNA, YNFKEQ. DNA of the CDR3: TGTGCCAGCAGCCAAGATGCGGCTAGCGGGAGGGTTGAAAACATTCAGTACTTC. Encoded protein: CASSQDAASGRVENIQYF.

The chain recombines TRBV7-2 with TRBJ2-1, with a tentative D call TRBD2 (5 bases). The V and J ends lost 3 bases and 5 bases respectively, with 14 bases between them. This CDR3 region has 15 residues. The germline gives CDR1 SGHTA, CDR2 FQGNSA. The DNA of the CDR3 is TGTGCCAGCAGCTTTACTAGTCATGGGAACAATGAGCAGTTCTTC. Translating gives CASSFTSHGNNEQFF.

The gene calls are TRBV28 and TRBJ1-1, with 9 bases aligning to TRBD1. V lost 5 bases and J lost 4; bases outside the gene matches: 8. The CDR3 contains 15 residues. CDR1 and CDR2 from the germline V gene are MDHEN and SYDVKM. CDR3 in DNA: TGTGCCAGCAGTCCCCGACAGGGGGTTATCACTGAAGCTTTCTTT. It translates to CASSPRQGVITEAFF.

The chain joins TRBV7-6 to TRBJ2-7; TRBD1 matches at 8 bases. Germline V lookup: CDR1 SGHVS, CDR2 FNYEAQ. The V segment lost 1 base and the J segment 7 bases; nucleotides outside the gene matches: 9. CDR3 length: 15 amino acids. CDR3 protein: CASSLGAGGAGEQYF. The CDR3 bases are TGTGCCAGCAGCTTAGGGGCAGGGGGCGCGGGGGAGCAGTACTTC. The full variable domain, rest sourced from reference TRBV7-6 and TRBJ2-7, is GAGVSQSPRYKVTKRGQDVALRCDPISGHVSLYWYRQALGQGPEFLTYFNYEAQQDKSGLPNDRFSAERPEGSISTLTIQRTEQRDSAMYRCASSLGAGGAGEQYFGPGTRLTVT.

The chain links TRBV9 to TRBJ2-1; D unresolved. Germline loops: CDR1 SGDLS, CDR2 YYNGEE. CDR3 length: 15 residues. The V end was cut by 2 bases, the J end by 2 bases, with 11 bases between. This CDR3 is CASSVEGRAYNEQFF. The CDR3 DNA sequence: TGTGCCAGCAGCGTTGAAGGGCGAGCCTACAATGAGCAGTTCTTC.

The rearrangement uses TRBV5-6 and TRBJ2-7; the match to TRBD1 covers 8 bases. Unmatched junction bases numbered 7, after V lost 1 base and J lost 7 bases. The CDR3 consists of 14 residues. Germline CDR1 is SGHDT and CDR2 is YYEEEE. CDR3 in DNA: TGTGCCAGCAGCTTGCGGACAGGGTCCGTGGAGCAGTACTTC. Protein: CASSLRTGSVEQYF.

This rearrangement joins TRBV29-1 to TRBJ2-3; 10 bases line up with TRBD2. V gave up 1 base and J gave up 5 bases; unmatched junction bases: 12. Germline V gives CDR1 SQVTM, CDR2 ANQGSEA. CDR3 size: 17 residues. CDR3 sequence (DNA): TGCAGCGTTGAAGGGGAGAGGGCGGGACTAGCGTTAGATACGCAGTATTTT. This encodes CSVEGERAGLALDTQYF.

This chain connects TRBV7-9 to TRBJ2-1; 8 positions match TRBD2. J lost 1 base, V lost 5 bases, and 10 bases had no gene match. Looked up from germline, CDR1 is SEHNR and CDR2 is FQNEAQ (reference sequence). There are 17 residues in the CDR3. CDR3 in amino acids: CASSDLGREASYNEQFF. In nucleotides, the CDR3 is TGTGCCAGCAGCGACCTAGGGCGGGAGGCGTCCTACAATGAGCAGTTCTTC.

This sequence joins TRBV27 and TRBJ1-2; D unresolved. The CDR3 runs 14 residues. Looked up from germline, CDR1 is MNHEY and CDR2 is SMNVEV (reference sequence). V lost 2 bases and J 2 bases, leaving 9 bases between the germline ends. The CDR3 is CASSLVGPNYGYTF. CDR3 sequence (DNA): TGTGCCAGCAGTTTAGTAGGACCCAACTATGGCTACACCTTC.

For the CDR3, the DNA is TGTGCCAGCAGTCCGCCGGACAGGGGCGAAGAGACCCAGTACTTC. Translated: CASSPPDRGEETQYF. The chain combines TRBV28 with TRBJ2-5, with 9 bases matching TRBD1. The trim removed 5 bases at V and 3 bases at J, leaving 7 bases unmatched. CDR3 length equals 15 residues. Looked up from germline, CDR1 is MDHEN and CDR2 is SYDVKM. Together with reference TRBV28 and TRBJ2-5, the CDR3 gives the full variable domain: DVKVTQSSRYLVKRTGEKVFLECVQDMDHENMFWYRQDPGLGLRLIYFSYDVKMKEKGDIPEGYSVSREKKERFSLILESASTNQTSMYLCASSPPDRGEETQYFGPGTRLLVL.

J is TRBJ1-2 and V is TRBV28, with D perhaps TRBD1 (5 bases). The germline gives CDR1 MDHEN, CDR2 SYDVKM. CDR3 length: 15 residues. V dropped 5 bases and J dropped 5 bases, with 18 bases sitting between them. The CDR3 DNA follows: TGTGCCAGCAGTATCCGTTCCGCAGGGCTTTATGGCTACACCTTC. Translation: CASSIRSAGLYGYTF.

J is TRBJ2-1 and V is TRBV7-6; tentatively, D is TRBD1 or TRBD2 (7 bases each). There are 16 residues in the CDR3. Trimming took off 1 base at V and 8 bases at J, with 18 bases between the two ends. Germline V gene sequence: CDR1 SGHVS, CDR2 FNYEAQ. As DNA, the CDR3 is TGTGCCAGCAGCTTAGACTATCGACAGGGAGGGGATGAGCAGTTCTTC. It yields the protein CASSLDYRQGGDEQFF.